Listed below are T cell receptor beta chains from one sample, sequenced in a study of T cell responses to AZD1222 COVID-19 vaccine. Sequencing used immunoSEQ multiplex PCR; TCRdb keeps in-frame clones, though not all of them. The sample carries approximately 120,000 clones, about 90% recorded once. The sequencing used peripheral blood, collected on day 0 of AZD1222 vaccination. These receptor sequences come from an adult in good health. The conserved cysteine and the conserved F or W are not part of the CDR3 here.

CDR3aa: ASSPGTANYGYT
v_gene: TRBV5-5
j_gene: TRBJ1-2

CDR3aa: ASSLGGWGQSSYNEQF
v_gene: TRBV11-2
j_gene: TRBJ2-1

CDR3aa: ASDGGVTNEKLF
v_gene: TRBV28
j_gene: TRBJ1-4

CDR3aa: ASSLGGDQPQH
v_gene: TRBV13
j_gene: TRBJ1-5

CDR3aa: ASANEGRTYEQY
v_gene: TRBV19
j_gene: TRBJ2-7

CDR3aa: ASSEGTSGAYEQY
v_gene: TRBV5-1
j_gene: TRBJ2-7

CDR3aa: AGGPNGRTEAF
v_gene: TRBV30
j_gene: TRBJ1-1

CDR3aa: ASSLTRVGETQY
v_gene: TRBV7-9
j_gene: TRBJ2-5

CDR3aa: ASSDRLAVLEGTDTQY
v_gene: TRBV10-2
j_gene: TRBJ2-3

CDR3aa: ASSHGTGNQPQH
v_gene: TRBV4-1
j_gene: TRBJ1-5

CDR3aa: ASSADTLQY
v_gene: TRBV28
j_gene: TRBJ2-7

CDR3aa: ASSAESEAQY
v_gene: TRBV28
j_gene: TRBJ2-3

CDR3aa: ASSRTGPEAF
v_gene: TRBV7-9
j_gene: TRBJ1-1

CDR3aa: ASSPNRADTQY
v_gene: TRBV18
j_gene: TRBJ2-3

CDR3aa: ASSKGVFGPGRRKYMNTEAF
v_gene: TRBV21-1
j_gene: TRBJ1-1

CDR3aa: ASSKGGLEAF
v_gene: TRBV12-3/TRBV12-4
j_gene: TRBJ1-1

CDR3aa: ASSFGYNNQPQH
v_gene: TRBV5-5
j_gene: TRBJ1-5

CDR3aa: ATAWVGTDTQY
v_gene: TRBV19
j_gene: TRBJ2-3

CDR3aa: ASSFTRDDYGYT
v_gene: TRBV7-2
j_gene: TRBJ1-2

CDR3aa: ASSKKNRELSYEQY
v_gene: TRBV27
j_gene: TRBJ2-7

CDR3aa: ASSIGNQPQH
v_gene: TRBV19
j_gene: TRBJ1-5

CDR3aa: ASSFTGGSISYEQY
v_gene: TRBV27
j_gene: TRBJ2-7

CDR3aa: ASSPDRVVRETQY
v_gene: TRBV6-5
j_gene: TRBJ2-5

CDR3aa: ASSPSDEQF
v_gene: TRBV5-1
j_gene: TRBJ2-1

CDR3aa: ASSTMGLAASYEQY
v_gene: TRBV27
j_gene: TRBJ2-7

CDR3aa: ASNDQRTGGETQY
v_gene: TRBV5-1
j_gene: TRBJ2-5

CDR3aa: ATSDSGVPYGYT
v_gene: TRBV24-1
j_gene: TRBJ1-2

CDR3aa: ASSLALAKNIQY
v_gene: TRBV28
j_gene: TRBJ2-4

CDR3aa: ASSSLPGRGHYGYT
v_gene: TRBV28
j_gene: TRBJ1-2

CDR3aa: ASSPRTANMNTEAF
v_gene: TRBV18
j_gene: TRBJ1-1